This is a list of T cell receptor beta chains from one sample in a study of long-term antiretroviral therapy in people with HIV. The protocol was immunoSEQ multiplex PCR, while the TCRdb copy is restricted to in-frame clones and leaves out a portion. The profile shows roughly 30,000 clones, approximately 85% of them singletons. Specimen: unsorted PBMCs, collected 0.8 years before starting antiretroviral therapy. These receptors were obtained from a man aged 18 to 35 with HIV. CDR3s include the opening cysteine and the closing phenylalanine or tryptophan. Fields, in order: D gene, J gene, V gene, clone size, CDR3 protein, CDR3 DNA. The D gene is left open where the match is weak. Expanded clones are given a class, and other clones once, few, many or no size at all.

d_call: NA
j_call: TRBJ2-7
v_call: TRBV6-1
clone_size: NA
cdr3_aa: CASSTDLFSSYEQYF
cdr3_nt: TGTGCCAGCAGTACTGACCTTTTTAGCTCCTACGAGCAGTACTTC

d_call: NA
j_call: TRBJ1-1
v_call: TRBV19
clone_size: NA
cdr3_aa: CASSIVGNRLGPDTEAFF
cdr3_nt: TGTGCCAGTAGTATAGTTGGCAATAGGTTGGGGCCCGACACTGAAGCTTTCTTT

d_call: TRBD2
j_call: TRBJ2-5
v_call: TRBV7-9
clone_size: NA
cdr3_aa: CASSSPGGRETQYF
cdr3_nt: TGTGCCAGCAGCTCACCGGGAGGCCGGGAGACCCAGTACTTC

d_call: NA
j_call: TRBJ2-3
v_call: TRBV28
clone_size: NA
cdr3_aa: CASKETRRDTQYF
cdr3_nt: TGTGCCAGCAAAGAGACGCGGAGGGATACGCAGTATTTT

d_call: NA
j_call: TRBJ2-7
v_call: TRBV11-2
clone_size: once
cdr3_aa: CASGSDSSYEQYF
cdr3_nt: TGTGCCAGCGGATCGGACAGCTCCTACGAGCAGTACTTC

d_call: NA
j_call: TRBJ2-7
v_call: TRBV19
clone_size: NA
cdr3_aa: CASSTNRDARSEQYF
cdr3_nt: TGTGCCAGTAGTACGAACCGGGACGCCCGGAGCGAGCAGTACTTC

d_call: NA
j_call: TRBJ2-7
v_call: TRBV27
clone_size: NA
cdr3_aa: CASRINLYEQYF
cdr3_nt: TGTGCCAGCAGAATAAACCTCTACGAGCAGTACTTC

d_call: TRBD1
j_call: TRBJ1-2
v_call: TRBV7-9
clone_size: NA
cdr3_aa: CASSFLGQGAIGYTF
cdr3_nt: TGTGCCAGCAGCTTCCTGGGACAGGGGGCTATAGGCTACACCTTC

d_call: NA
j_call: TRBJ2-7
v_call: TRBV15
clone_size: NA
cdr3_aa: CATSEGPPYEQYF
cdr3_nt: TGTGCCACCAGCGAGGGCCCCCCCTACGAGCAGTACTTC

d_call: TRBD1
j_call: TRBJ2-1
v_call: TRBV7-9
clone_size: NA
cdr3_aa: CASSRTGYLNEQFF
cdr3_nt: TGTGCCAGCAGCCGGACAGGGTACCTCAATGAGCAGTTCTTC

d_call: NA
j_call: TRBJ2-4
v_call: TRBV27
clone_size: NA
cdr3_aa: CASSFDGVQNIQYF
cdr3_nt: TGTGCCAGCAGTTTTGACGGAGTCCAAAACATTCAGTACTTC

d_call: TRBD1
j_call: TRBJ1-1
v_call: TRBV6-6
clone_size: NA
cdr3_aa: CASSTGQGITEAFF
cdr3_nt: TGTGCCAGCAGCACTGGACAGGGGATCACTGAAGCTTTCTTT

d_call: NA
j_call: TRBJ1-2
v_call: TRBV7-6
clone_size: few
cdr3_aa: CASSPLDGYGYTF
cdr3_nt: TGTGCCAGCAGCCCGCTGGACGGATATGGCTACACCTTC

d_call: TRBD2
j_call: TRBJ2-3
v_call: TRBV6-1
clone_size: NA
cdr3_aa: CASSEKLAGGIRSTDTQYF
cdr3_nt: TGTGCCAGCAGTGAAAAACTAGCGGGGGGGATTCGGAGCACAGATACGCAGTATTTT

d_call: TRBD2
j_call: TRBJ2-7
v_call: TRBV5-1
clone_size: NA
cdr3_aa: CASRVAGDRLYEQYF
cdr3_nt: TGCGCCAGCAGAGTGGCGGGGGACCGCCTCTACGAGCAGTACTTC

d_call: NA
j_call: TRBJ2-7
v_call: TRBV5-4
clone_size: once
cdr3_aa: CASSLNPAGNYEQYF
cdr3_nt: TGTGCCAGCAGCTTGAATCCGGCGGGGAACTACGAGCAGTACTTC